The clone carrying this T cell receptor beta chain was detected ten times or more. This sample is drawn from a study of T cells in Graves' hyperthyroidism and ophthalmopathy. About 10 ml fresh peripheral blood yielded the PBMCs. RNA transcripts provided the source from which TCR beta CDR3 regions were amplified. Primed by the HTBI set, a first-round RT-PCR was run on the TCR CDR3. TCRdb re-analysed the multiplex PCR reads in MiXCR, keeping a single row per CDR3 protein. The repertoire consists of some 250,000 distinct CDR3 sequences, with roughly 15% occurring once and the leading ten covering 30%. The ends lost 5 bases at V and 10 bases at J; junction bases unmatched: 11. This CDR3 has 14 residues. Germline V lookup: CDR1 MNHEY, CDR2 SMNVEV (reference sequence).

Sequenced material: blood. This chain links TRBV27 with TRBJ2-1, with TRBD2 identical over 7 bases. The receptor was derived from a woman in her 50s with Graves' hyperthyroidism that later progressed to Graves' ophthalmopathy. The CDR3 sequence is CASSTPVGSGEQFF. Written as DNA, the CDR3 is TGTGCCAGCAGTACCCCAGTAGGTAGCGGGGAGCAGTTCTTC.